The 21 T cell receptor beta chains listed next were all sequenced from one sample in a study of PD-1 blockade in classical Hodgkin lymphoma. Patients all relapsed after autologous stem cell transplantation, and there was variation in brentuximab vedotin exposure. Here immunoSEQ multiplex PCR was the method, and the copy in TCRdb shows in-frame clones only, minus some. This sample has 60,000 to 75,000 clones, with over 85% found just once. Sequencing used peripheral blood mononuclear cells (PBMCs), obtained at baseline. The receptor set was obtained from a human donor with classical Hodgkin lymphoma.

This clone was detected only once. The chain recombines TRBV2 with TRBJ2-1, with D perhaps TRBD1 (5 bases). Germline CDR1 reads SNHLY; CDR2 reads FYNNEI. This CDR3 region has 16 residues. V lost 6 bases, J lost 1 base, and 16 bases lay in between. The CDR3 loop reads CASRDDRDRSYNEQFF. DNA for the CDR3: TGTGCCAGCAGAGATGACAGAGACCGTTCCTACAATGAGCAGTTCTTC.

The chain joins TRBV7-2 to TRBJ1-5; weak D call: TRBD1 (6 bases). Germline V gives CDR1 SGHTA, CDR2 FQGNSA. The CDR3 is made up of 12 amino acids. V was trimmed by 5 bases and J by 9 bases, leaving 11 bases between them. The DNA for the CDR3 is TGTGCCAGCAGCAAACAGGGTTGGCCCCAGCATTTT. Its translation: CASSKQGWPQHF.

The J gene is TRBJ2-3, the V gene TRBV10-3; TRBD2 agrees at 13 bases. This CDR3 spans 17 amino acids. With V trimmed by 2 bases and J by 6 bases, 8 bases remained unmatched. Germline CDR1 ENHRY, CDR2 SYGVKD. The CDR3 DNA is TGTGCCATCAGTGAGGTCCGGGGACTAGCGGGAACGGATACGCAGTATTTT. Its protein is CAISEVRGLAGTDTQYF.

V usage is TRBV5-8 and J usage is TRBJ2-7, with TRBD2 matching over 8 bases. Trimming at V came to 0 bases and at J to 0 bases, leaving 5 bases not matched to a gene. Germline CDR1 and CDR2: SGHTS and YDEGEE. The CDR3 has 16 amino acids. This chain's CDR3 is CASSLGLAGGSYEQYF. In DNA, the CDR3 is TGTGCCAGCAGCTTGGGGCTAGCGGGTGGCTCCTACGAGCAGTACTTC.

In nucleotides, the CDR3 is TGTGCCAGCAGCTCTCGACAGGGGAGAGTCGGGGAGCTGTTTTTT. This encodes CASSSRQGRVGELFF. The gene calls are TRBV11-1 and TRBJ2-2, with 8 bases identical to TRBD1. Losses at the gene ends were 4 bases for V and 7 bases for J; bases not matched to a gene: 8. This CDR3 spans 15 amino acids. The germline CDR1 and CDR2 sequences are SGHAT and FQDESV (reference sequence).

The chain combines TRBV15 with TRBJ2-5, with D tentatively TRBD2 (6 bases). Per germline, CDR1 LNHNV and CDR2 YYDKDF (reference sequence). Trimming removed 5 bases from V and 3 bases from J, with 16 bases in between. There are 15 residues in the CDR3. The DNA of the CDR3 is TGTGCCACCAGCGCACCCATGCGGGGAGAAGAGACCCAGTACTTC. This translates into CATSAPMRGEETQYF.

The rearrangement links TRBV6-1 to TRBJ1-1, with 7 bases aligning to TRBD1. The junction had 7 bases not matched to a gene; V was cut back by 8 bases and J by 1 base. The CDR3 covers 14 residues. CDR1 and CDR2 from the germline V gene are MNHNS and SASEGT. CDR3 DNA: TGTGCCAGCCGGACAGGAGCACCGAACACTGAAGCTTTCTTT. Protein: CASRTGAPNTEAFF.

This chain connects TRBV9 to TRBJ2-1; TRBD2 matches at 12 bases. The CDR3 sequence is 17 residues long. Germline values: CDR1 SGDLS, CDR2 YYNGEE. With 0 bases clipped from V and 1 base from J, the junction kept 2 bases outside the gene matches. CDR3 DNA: TGTGCCAGCAGCGTAGGGACTAGCGGGAAATCCTACAATGAGCAGTTCTTC. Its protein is CASSVGTSGKSYNEQFF. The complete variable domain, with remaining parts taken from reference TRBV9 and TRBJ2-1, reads DSGVTQTPKHLITATGQRVTLRCSPRSGDLSVYWYQQSLDQGLQFLIQYYNGEERAKGNILERFSAQQFPDLHSELNLSSLELGDSALYFCASSVGTSGKSYNEQFFGPGTRLTVL.

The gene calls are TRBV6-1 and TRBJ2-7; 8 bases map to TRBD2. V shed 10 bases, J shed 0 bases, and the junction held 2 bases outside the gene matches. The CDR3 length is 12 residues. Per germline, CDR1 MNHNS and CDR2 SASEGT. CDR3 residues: CATTSGSYEQYF. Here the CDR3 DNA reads TGTGCCACCACTAGCGGCTCCTACGAGCAGTACTTC.

The CDR3 DNA follows: TGTGCCAGCAGTGAATTCTCTGGAAACACCATATATTTT. Protein sequence: CASSEFSGNTIYF. This chain joins TRBV2 and TRBJ1-3; D uncertain. The CDR3 contains 13 residues. The V and J ends lost 2 bases and 0 bases respectively, with 2 bases between them. Per the germline V gene, CDR1 is SNHLY and CDR2 is FYNNEI. Drawing the rest from reference TRBV2 and TRBJ1-3, the complete variable domain is EPEVTQTPSHQVTQMGQEVILRCVPISNHLYFYWYRQILGQKVEFLVSFYNNEISEKSEIFDDQFSVERPDGSNFTLKIRSTKLEDSAMYFCASSEFSGNTIYFGEGSWLTVV.

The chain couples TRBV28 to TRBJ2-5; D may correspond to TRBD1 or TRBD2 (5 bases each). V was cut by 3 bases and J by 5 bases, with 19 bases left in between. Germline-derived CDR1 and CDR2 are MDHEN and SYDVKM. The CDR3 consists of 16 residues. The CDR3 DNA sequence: TGTGCCAGCAGTTTGGATTTCAGGGAATGGGGGGAGACCCAGTACTTC. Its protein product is CASSLDFREWGETQYF.

In DNA form, the CDR3 reads TGTGCCAGCAGTCCGTACACAGATACGCAGTATTTT. It codes for CASSPYTDTQYF. V gene TRBV28 combines with J gene TRBJ2-3; D remains ambiguous. The CDR3 loop spans 12 amino acids. In germline, CDR1 is MDHEN, CDR2 SYDVKM. Trimming left V 5 bases short and J 2 bases short, with 5 bases between.

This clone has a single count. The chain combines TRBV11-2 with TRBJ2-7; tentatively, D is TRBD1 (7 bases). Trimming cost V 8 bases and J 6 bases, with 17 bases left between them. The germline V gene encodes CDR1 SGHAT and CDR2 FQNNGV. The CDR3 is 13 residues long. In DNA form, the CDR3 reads TGTGCCAGCTCGACCGGGACAGCGGGCGAGCAGTACTTC. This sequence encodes CASSTGTAGEQYF. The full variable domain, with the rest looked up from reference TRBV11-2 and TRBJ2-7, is EAGVAQSPRYKIIEKRQSVAFWCNPISGHATLYWYQQILGQGPKLLIQFQNNGVVDDSQLPKDRFSAERLKGVDSTLKIQPAKLEDSAVYLCASSTGTAGEQYFGPGTRLTVT.

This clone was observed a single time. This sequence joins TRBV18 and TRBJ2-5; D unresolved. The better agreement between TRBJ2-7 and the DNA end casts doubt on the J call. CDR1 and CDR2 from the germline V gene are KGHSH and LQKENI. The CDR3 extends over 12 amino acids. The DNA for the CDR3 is TGTGCCAGCTCCCAATCTGTATACGAGCAGTACTTC. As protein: CASSQSVYEQYF.

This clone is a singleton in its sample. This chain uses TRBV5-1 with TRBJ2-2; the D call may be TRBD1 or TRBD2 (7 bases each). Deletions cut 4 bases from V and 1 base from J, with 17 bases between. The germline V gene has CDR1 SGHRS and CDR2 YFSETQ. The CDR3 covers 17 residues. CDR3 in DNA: TGCGCCAGCAGCCGAACCTCAGGGGGGGTGAACACCGGGGAGCTGTTTTTT. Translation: CASSRTSGGVNTGELFF.

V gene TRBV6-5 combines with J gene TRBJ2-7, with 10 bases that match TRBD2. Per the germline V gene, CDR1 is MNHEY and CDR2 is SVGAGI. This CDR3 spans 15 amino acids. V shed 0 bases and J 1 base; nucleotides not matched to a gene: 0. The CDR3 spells CASSYSAGGSYEQYF. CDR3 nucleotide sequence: TGTGCCAGCAGTTACTCAGCGGGGGGGTCCTACGAGCAGTACTTC.

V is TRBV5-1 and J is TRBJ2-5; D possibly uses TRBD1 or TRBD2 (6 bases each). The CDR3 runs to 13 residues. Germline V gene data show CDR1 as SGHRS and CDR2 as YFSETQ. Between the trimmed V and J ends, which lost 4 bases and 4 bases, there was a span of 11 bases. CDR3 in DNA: TGCGCCAGCAGCGGAAGGGGGGCAGAGACCCAGTACTTC. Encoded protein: CASSGRGAETQYF. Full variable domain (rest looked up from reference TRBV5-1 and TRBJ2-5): KAGVTQTPRYLIKTRGQQVTLSCSPISGHRSVSWYQQTPGQGLQFLFEYFSETQRNKGNFPGRFSGRQFSNSRSEMNVSTLELGDSALYLCASSGRGAETQYFGPGTRLLVL.

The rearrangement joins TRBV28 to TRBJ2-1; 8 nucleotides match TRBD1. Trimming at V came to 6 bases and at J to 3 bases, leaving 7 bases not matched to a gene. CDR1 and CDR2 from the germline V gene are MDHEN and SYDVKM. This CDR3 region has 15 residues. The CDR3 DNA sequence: TGTGCCAGCAGGTCAGGGGGCGCGGGCTACAATGAGCAGTTCTTC. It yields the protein CASRSGGAGYNEQFF.

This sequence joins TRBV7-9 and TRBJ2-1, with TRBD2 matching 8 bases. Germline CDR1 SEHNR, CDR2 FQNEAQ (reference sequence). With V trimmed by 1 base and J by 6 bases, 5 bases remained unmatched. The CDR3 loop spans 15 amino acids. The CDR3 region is CASSLGGTRFNEQFF. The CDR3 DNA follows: TGTGCCAGCAGCTTAGGAGGGACTAGATTCAATGAGCAGTTCTTC.

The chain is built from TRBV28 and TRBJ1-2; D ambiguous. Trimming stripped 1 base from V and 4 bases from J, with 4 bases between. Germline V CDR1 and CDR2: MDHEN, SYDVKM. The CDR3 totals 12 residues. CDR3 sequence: CASSLSVYGYTF. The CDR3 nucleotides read TGTGCCAGCAGTTTATCGGTCTATGGCTACACCTTC.

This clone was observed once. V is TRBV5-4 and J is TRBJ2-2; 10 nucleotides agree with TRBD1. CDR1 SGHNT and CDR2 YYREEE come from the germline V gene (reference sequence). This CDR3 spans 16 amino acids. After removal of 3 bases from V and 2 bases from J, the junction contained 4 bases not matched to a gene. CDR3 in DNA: TGTGCCAGCAGCTCAAAGACAGGGGGCAACACCGGGGAGCTGTTTTTT. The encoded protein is CASSSKTGGNTGELFF.